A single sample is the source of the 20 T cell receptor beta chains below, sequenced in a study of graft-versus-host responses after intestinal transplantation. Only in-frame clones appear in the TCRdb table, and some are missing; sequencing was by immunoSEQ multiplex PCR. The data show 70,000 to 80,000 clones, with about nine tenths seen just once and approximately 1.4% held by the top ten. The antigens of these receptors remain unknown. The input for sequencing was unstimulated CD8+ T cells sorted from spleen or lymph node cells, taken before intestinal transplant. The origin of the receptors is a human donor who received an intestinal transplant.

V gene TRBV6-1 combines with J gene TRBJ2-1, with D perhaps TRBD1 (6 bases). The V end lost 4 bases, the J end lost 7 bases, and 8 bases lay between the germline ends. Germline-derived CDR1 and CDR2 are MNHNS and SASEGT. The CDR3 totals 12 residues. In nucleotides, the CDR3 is TGTGCCAGCAGTGGGACAGCAAATGAGCAGTTCTTC. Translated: CASSGTANEQFF.

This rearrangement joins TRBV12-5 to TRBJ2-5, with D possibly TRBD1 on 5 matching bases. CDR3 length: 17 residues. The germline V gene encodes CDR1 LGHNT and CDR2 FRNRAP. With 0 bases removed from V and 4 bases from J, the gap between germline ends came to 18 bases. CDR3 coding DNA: TGTGCTAGTGGTTTGGTACCGGCAGGGCCCCCTCCAGAGACCCAGTACTTC. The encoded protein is CASGLVPAGPPPETQYF.

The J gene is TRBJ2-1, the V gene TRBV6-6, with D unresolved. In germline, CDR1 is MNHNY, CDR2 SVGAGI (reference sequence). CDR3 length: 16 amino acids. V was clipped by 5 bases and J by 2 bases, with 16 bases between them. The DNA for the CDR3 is TGTGCCAGCAGTATCCCCGGTACTTCCACCTACAATGAGCAGTTCTTC. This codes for CASSIPGTSTYNEQFF.

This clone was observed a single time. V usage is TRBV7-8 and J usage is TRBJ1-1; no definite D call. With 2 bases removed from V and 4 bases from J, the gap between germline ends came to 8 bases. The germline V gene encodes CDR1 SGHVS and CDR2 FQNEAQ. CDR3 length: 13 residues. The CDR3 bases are TGTGCCAGCAGCTTATGGGCCGGCACTGAAGCTTTCTTT. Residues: CASSLWAGTEAFF.

DNA for the CDR3: TGCGCCAGCAGTGTCGCTAGCGGGGGACCGTCCTACGAGCAGTACTTC. It translates to CASSVASGGPSYEQYF. This chain links TRBV10-2 with TRBJ2-7, with 10 positions matching TRBD2. The germline V gene encodes CDR1 WSHSY and CDR2 SAAADI. This CDR3 spans 16 amino acids. After removal of 4 bases from V and 1 base from J, the junction contained 7 bases not matched to a gene.

CDR3 protein: CASSQTGAVYEQYF. The CDR3 DNA follows: TGTGCCAGCAGCCAAACAGGGGCGGTCTACGAGCAGTACTTC. This sequence joins TRBV9 and TRBJ2-7; 7 bases fit TRBD1. The CDR3 consists of 14 residues. V was clipped by 4 bases and J by 3 bases; unmatched bases: 7. Germline-derived CDR1 and CDR2 are SGDLS and YYNGEE.

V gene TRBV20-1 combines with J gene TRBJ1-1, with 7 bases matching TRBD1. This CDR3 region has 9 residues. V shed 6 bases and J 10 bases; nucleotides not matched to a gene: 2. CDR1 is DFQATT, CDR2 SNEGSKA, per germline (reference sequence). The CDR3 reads CSAGTAAFF. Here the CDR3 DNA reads TGCAGTGCCGGGACAGCAGCTTTCTTT.

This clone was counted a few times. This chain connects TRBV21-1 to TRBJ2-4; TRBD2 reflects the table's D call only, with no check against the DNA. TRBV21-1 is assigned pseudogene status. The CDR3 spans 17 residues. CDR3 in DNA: TGTGCCAGCAGCAAGCCTGGGAGGACTAGCTCCAAAAACATTCAGTACTTC. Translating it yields CASSKPGRTSSKNIQYF.

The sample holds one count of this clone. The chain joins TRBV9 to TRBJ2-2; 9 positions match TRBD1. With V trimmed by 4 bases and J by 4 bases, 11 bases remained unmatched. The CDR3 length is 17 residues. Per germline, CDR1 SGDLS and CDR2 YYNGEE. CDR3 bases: TGTGCCAGCAGCTCAAAGGGGACAGGGACCTTCACCGGGGAGCTGTTTTTT. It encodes CASSSKGTGTFTGELFF.

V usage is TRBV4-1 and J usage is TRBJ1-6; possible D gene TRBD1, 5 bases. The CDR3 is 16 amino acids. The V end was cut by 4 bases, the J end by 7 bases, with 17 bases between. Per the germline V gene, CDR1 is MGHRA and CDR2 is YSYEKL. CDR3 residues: CASSPSGRAGNSPLHF. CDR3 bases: TGCGCCAGCAGCCCCTCCGGCAGGGCCGGGAATTCACCCCTCCACTTT.

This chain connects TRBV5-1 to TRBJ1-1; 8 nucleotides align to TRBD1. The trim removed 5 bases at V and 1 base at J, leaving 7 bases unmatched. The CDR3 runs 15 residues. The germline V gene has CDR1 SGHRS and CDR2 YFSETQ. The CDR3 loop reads CASRPRTGTNTEAFF. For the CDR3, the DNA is TGCGCCAGCAGACCACGGACAGGGACGAACACTGAAGCTTTCTTT.

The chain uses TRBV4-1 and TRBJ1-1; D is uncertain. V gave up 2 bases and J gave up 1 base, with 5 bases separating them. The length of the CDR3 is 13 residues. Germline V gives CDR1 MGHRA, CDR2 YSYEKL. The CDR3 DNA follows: TGCGCCAGCAGCCAAACCGGGAACACTGAAGCTTTCTTT. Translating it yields CASSQTGNTEAFF.

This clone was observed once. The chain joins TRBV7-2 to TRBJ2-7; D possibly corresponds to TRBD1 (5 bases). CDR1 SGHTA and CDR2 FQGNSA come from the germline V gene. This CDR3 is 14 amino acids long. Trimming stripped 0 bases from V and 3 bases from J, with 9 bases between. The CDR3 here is CASSLASGNYEQYF. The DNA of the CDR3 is TGTGCCAGCAGCTTAGCATCAGGGAACTACGAGCAGTACTTC.

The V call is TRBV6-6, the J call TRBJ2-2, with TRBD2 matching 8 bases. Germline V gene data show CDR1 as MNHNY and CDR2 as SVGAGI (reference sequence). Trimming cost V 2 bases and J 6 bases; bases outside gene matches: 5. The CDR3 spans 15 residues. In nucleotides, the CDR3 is TGTGCCAGCAGTTACAGGCGCGGGGGGCCCGGGGAGCTGTTTTTT. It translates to CASSYRRGGPGELFF.

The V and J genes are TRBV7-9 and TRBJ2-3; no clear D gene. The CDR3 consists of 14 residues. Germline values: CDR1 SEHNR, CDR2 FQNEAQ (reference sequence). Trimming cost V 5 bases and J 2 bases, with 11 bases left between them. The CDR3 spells CASSPLWHTDTQYF. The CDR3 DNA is TGTGCCAGCAGCCCCCTCTGGCACACAGATACGCAGTATTTT.

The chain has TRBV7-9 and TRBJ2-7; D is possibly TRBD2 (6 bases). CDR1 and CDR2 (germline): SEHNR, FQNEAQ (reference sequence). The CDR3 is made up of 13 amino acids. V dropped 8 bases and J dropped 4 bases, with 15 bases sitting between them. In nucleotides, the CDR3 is TGTGCCAGCGGGGAAGGGACTCAATACGAGCAGTACTTC. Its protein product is CASGEGTQYEQYF.

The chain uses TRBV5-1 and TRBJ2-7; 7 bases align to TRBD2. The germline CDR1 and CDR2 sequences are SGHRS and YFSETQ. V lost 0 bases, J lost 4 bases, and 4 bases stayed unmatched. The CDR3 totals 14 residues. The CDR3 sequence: CASSLGGGTYEQYF. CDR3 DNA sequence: TGCGCCAGCAGCTTGGGGGGGGGTACTTACGAGCAGTACTTC.

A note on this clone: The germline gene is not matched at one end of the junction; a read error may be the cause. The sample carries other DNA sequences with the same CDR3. CDR3 residues: CASSIGITEAFF. The CDR3 DNA reads TGTGCCAGTAGTATCGGGATAACTGAAGCCTTCTTT. V usage is TRBV19 and J usage is TRBJ1-1; D is unresolved. Germline values: CDR1 LNHDA, CDR2 SQIVND (reference sequence). This CDR3 is built from 12 residues.

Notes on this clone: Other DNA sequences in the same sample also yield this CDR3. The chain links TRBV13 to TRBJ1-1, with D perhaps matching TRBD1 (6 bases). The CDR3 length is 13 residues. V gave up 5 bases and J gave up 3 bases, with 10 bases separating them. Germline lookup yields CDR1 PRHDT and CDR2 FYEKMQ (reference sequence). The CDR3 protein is CASSLRGDTEAFF. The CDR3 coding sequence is TGTGCCAGCAGCCTCAGGGGAGACACTGAAGCTTTCTTT. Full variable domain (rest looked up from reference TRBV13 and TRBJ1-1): AAGVIQSPRHLIKEKRETATLKCYPIPRHDTVYWYQQGPGQDPQFLISFYEKMQSDKGSIPDRFSAQQFSDYHSELNMSSLELGDSALYFCASSLRGDTEAFFGQGTRLTVV.

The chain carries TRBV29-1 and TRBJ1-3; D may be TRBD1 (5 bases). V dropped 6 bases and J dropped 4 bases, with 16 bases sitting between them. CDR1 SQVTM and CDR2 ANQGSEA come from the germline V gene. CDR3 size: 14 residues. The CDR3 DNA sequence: TGCAGCGTCCTGGGAGGACATAGCGGAAACACCATATATTTT. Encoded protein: CSVLGGHSGNTIYF.